This entry describes one T cell receptor (beta chain). The antigen remains undetermined. Germline and junction disagree at one end, which may indicate a read error. Unique molecular identifiers were attached to individual cDNA molecules. MiXCR, run by TCRdb on the 5' RACE reads, gives a single entry per CDR3 protein. Of fewer than 50,000 distinct CDR3 sequences detected, roughly 4% appear once; the ten largest clones hold about 3%. This entry comes from a study of early T cells in non-severe SARS-CoV-2 infection. Study in general: Alpha and beta chains were unpaired, from unsorted whole-blood bulk RNA. Study conclusions and caveats: VDJdb-based annotation leaned toward anti-spike CD8 responses and missed private and CD4 specificities.

The CDR3 spans 15 residues. CDR1 SGHNT and CDR2 YENEEA come from the germline V gene. Source material: whole blood. The V and J genes are TRBV11-3 and TRBJ2-5; 8 nucleotides match TRBD2. This clonotype originated in an adult who was a healthcare worker with PCR-confirmed SARS-CoV-2 infection or an uninfected control (not recorded which). CDR3 coding DNA: TGTGCCAGCAACTTAGGAACTAGCGGCCAAGAGACCCAGTACTTC. This codes for CASNLGTSGQETQYF.